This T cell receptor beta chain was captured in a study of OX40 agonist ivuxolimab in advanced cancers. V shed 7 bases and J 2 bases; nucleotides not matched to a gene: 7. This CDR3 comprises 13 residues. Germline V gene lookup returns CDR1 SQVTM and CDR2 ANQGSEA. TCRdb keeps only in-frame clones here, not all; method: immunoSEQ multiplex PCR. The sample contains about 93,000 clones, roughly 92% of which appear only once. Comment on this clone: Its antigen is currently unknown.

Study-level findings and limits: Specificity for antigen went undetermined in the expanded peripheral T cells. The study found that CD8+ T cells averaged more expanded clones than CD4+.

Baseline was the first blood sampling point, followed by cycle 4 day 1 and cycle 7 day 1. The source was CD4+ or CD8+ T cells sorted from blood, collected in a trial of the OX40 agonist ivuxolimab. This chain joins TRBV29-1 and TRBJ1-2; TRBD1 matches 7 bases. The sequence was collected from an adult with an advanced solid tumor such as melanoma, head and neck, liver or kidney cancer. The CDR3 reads CSAGQQGNYGYTF. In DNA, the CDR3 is TGCAGCGCTGGGCAACAGGGGAACTATGGCTACACCTTC.